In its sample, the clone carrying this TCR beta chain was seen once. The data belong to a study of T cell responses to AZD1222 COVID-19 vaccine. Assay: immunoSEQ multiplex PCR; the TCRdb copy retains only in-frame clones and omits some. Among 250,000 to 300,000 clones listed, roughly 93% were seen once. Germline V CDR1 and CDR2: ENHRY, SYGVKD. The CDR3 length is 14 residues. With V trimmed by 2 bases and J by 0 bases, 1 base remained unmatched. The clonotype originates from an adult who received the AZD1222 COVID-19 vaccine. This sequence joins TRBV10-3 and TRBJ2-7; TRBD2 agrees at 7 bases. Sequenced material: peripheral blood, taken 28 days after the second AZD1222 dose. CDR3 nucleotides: TGTGCCATCAGTGAGGGACTAGTCTCCTACGAGCAGTACTTC. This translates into CAISEGLVSYEQYF.